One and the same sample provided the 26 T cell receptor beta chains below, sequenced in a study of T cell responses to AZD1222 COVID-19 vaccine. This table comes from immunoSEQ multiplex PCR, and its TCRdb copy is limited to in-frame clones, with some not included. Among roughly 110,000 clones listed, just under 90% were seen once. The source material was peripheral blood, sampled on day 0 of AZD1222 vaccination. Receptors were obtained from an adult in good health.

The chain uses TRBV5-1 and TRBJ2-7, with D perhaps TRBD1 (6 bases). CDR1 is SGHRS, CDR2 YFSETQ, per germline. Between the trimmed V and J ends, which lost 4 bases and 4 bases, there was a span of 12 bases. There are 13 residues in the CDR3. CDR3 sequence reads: CASSGRGQYEQYF. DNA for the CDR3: TGCGCCAGCAGCGGCAGGGGCCAATACGAGCAGTACTTC.

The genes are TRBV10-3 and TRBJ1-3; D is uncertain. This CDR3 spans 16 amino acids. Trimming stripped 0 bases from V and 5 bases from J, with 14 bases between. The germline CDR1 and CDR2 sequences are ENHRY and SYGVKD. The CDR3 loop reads CAISESLAGMRNTIYF. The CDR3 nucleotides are TGTGCCATCAGTGAGTCGTTAGCGGGAATGAGAAACACCATATATTTT.

The CDR3 DNA sequence: TGTGCCAGCAGCCCCTCCGGGCTAGCGGGAACCGGGGAGCTGTTTTTT. Its protein is CASSPSGLAGTGELFF. The chain carries TRBV3-1 (or the pseudogene TRBV3-2) and TRBJ2-2; 9 bases align to TRBD2. CDR1 LGHDT and CDR2 YNNKEL come from the germline V gene (reference sequence). There are 16 residues in the CDR3. J gave up 5 bases and V 4 bases, and 8 bases lay outside the gene matches.

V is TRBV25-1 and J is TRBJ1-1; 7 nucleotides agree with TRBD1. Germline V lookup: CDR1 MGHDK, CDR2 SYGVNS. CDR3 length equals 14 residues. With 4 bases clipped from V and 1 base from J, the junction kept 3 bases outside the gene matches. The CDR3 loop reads CASSGTGSNTEAFF. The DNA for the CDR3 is TGTGCCAGCAGTGGGACAGGATCGAACACTGAAGCTTTCTTT.

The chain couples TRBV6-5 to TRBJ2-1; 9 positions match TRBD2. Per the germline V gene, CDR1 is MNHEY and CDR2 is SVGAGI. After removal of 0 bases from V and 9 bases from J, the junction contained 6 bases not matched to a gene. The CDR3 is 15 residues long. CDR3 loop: CASSYSPLAGPEQFF. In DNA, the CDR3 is TGTGCCAGCAGTTACTCTCCCCTAGCGGGACCTGAGCAGTTCTTC.

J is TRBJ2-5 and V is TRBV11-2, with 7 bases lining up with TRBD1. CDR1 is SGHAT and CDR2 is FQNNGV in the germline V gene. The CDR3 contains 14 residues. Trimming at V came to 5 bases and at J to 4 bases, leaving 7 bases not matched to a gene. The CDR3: CASSRQGSGETQYF. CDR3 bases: TGTGCCAGCAGCCGACAGGGAAGTGGAGAGACCCAGTACTTC.

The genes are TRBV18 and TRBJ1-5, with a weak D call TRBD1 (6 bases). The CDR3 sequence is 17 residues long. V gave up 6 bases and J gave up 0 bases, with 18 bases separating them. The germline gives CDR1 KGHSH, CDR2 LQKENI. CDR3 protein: CASSTEGGGYSNQPQHF. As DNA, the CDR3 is TGTGCCAGCTCTACAGAGGGGGGTGGCTATAGCAATCAGCCCCAGCATTTT.

The CDR3 spells CASSLCGINTGELFF. The CDR3 nucleotides read TGTGCCAGCAGCTTATGCGGGATAAACACCGGGGAGCTGTTTTTT. The chain is built from TRBV5-7 and TRBJ2-2; TRBD2 might be the D (6 bases). TRBV5-7 is an open reading frame whose function is uncertain. This CDR3 has 15 amino acids. V dropped 2 bases and J dropped 2 bases, with 10 bases sitting between them.

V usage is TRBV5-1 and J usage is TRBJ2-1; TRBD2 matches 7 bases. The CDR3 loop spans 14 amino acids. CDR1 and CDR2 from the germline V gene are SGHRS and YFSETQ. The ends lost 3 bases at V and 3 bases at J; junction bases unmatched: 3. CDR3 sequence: CASSSTSYYNEQFF. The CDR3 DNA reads TGCGCCAGCAGCTCGACTAGCTACTACAATGAGCAGTTCTTC.

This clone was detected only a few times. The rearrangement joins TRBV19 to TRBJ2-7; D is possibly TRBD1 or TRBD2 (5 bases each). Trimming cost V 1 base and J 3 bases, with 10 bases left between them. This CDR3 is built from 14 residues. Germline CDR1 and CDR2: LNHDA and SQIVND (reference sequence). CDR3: CASSIALGDYEQYF. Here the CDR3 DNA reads TGTGCCAGTAGTATAGCATTGGGGGACTACGAGCAGTACTTC.

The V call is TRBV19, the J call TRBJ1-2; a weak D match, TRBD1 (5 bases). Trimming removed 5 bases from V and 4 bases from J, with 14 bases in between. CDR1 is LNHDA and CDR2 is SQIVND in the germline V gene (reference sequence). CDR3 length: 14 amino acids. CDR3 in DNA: TGTGCCAGTAGTGAAGGGGTACGGTCCTATGGCTACACCTTC. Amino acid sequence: CASSEGVRSYGYTF.

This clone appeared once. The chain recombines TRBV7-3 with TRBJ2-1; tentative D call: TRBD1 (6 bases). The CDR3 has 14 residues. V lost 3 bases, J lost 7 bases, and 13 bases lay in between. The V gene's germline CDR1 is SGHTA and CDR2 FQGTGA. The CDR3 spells CASSLKTGPNEQFF. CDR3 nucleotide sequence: TGTGCCAGCAGCTTGAAGACAGGCCCAAATGAGCAGTTCTTC. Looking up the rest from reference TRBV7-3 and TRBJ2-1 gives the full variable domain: GAGVSQTPSNKVTEKGKYVELRCDPISGHTALYWYRQSLGQGPEFLIYFQGTGAADDSGLPNDRFFAVRPEGSVSTLKIQRTERGDSAVYLCASSLKTGPNEQFFGPGTRLTVL.

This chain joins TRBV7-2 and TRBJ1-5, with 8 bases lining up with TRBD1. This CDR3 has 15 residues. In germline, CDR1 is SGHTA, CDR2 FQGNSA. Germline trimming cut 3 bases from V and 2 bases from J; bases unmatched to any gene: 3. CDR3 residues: CASSFSGQGNQPQHF. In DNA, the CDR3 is TGTGCCAGCAGCTTCTCGGGACAGGGCAATCAGCCCCAGCATTTT.

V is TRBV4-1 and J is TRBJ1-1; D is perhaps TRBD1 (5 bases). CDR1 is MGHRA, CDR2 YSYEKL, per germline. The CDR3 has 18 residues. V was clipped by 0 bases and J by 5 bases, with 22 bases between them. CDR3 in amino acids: CASSQEQSPGGSGTEAFF. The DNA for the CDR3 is TGCGCCAGCAGCCAAGAACAATCCCCGGGGGGGAGTGGGACTGAAGCTTTCTTT.

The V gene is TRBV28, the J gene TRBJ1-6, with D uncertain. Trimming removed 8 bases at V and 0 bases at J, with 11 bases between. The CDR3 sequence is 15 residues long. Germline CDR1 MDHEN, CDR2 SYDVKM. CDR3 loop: CASVDGSSYNSPLHF. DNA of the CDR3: TGTGCCAGCGTGGACGGGAGCTCCTATAATTCACCCCTCCACTTT.

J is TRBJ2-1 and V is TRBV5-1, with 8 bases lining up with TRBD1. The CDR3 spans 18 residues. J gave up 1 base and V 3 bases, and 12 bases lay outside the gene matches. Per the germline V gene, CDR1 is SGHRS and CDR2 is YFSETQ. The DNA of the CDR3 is TGCGCCAGCAGCTCCCAGGGGCAGGGGGCGCGGTCCTACAATGAGCAGTTCTTC. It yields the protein CASSSQGQGARSYNEQFF. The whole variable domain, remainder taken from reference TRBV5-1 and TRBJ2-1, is KAGVTQTPRYLIKTRGQQVTLSCSPISGHRSVSWYQQTPGQGLQFLFEYFSETQRNKGNFPGRFSGRQFSNSRSEMNVSTLELGDSALYLCASSSQGQGARSYNEQFFGPGTRLTVL.

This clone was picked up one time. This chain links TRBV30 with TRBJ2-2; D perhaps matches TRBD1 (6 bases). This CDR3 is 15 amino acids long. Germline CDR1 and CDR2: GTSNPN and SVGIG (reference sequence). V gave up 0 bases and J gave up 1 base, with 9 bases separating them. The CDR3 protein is CAWSVTGWNTGELFF. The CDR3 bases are TGTGCCTGGAGTGTAACAGGGTGGAACACCGGGGAGCTGTTTTTT. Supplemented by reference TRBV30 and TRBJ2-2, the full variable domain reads SQTIHQWPATLVQPVGSPLSLECTVEGTSNPNLYWYRQAAGRGLQLLFYSVGIGQISSEVPQNLSASRPQDRQFILSSKKLLLSDSGFYLCAWSVTGWNTGELFFGEGSRLTVL.

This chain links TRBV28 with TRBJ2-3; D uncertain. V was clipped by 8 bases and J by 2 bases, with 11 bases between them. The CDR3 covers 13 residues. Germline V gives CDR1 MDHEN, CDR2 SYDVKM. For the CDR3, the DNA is TGTGCCAGCGAAGACCAAGACACAGATACGCAGTATTTT. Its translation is CASEDQDTDTQYF. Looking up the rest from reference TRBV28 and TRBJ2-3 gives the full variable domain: DVKVTQSSRYLVKRTGEKVFLECVQDMDHENMFWYRQDPGLGLRLIYFSYDVKMKEKGDIPEGYSVSREKKERFSLILESASTNQTSMYLCASEDQDTDTQYFGPGTRLTVL.

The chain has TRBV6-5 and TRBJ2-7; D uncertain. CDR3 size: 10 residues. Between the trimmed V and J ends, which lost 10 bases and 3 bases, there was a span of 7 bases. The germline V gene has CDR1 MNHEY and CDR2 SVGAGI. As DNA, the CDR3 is TGTGCCACCGACCTCTACGAGCAGTACTTC. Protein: CATDLYEQYF.

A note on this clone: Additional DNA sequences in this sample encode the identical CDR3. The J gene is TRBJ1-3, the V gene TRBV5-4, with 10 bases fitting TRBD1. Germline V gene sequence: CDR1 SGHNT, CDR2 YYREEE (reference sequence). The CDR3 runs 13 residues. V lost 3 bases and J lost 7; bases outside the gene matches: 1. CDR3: CASSSGQGNTIYF. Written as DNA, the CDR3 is TGTGCCAGCAGCTCGGGACAGGGGAACACCATATATTTT.

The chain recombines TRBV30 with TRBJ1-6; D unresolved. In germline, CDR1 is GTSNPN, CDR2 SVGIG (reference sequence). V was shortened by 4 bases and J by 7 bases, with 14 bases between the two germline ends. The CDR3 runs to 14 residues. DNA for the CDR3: TGTGCCTGGAACTCCGGGATAATGAATTCACCCCTCCACTTT. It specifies CAWNSGIMNSPLHF.

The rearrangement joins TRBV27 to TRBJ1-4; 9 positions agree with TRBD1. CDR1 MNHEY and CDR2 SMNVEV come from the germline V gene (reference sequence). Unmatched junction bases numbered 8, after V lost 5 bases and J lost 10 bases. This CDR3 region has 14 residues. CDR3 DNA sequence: TGTGCCAGCAGTCCTCTACAGGGGGCTGGAAAACTGTTTTTT. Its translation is CASSPLQGAGKLFF.

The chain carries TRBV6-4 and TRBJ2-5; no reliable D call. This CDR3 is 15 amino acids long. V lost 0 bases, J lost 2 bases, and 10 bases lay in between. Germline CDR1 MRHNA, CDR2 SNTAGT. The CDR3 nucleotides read TGTGCCAGCAGTGACTCAATAGGTAGTCAAGAGACCCAGTACTTC. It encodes CASSDSIGSQETQYF.

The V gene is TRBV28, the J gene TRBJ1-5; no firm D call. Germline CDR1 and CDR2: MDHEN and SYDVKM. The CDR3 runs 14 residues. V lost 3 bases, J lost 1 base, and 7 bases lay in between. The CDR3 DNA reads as TGTGCCAGCAGTTTTCGGGGAAGCAATCAGCCCCAGCATTTT. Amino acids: CASSFRGSNQPQHF. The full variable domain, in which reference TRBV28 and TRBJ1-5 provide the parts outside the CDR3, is DVKVTQSSRYLVKRTGEKVFLECVQDMDHENMFWYRQDPGLGLRLIYFSYDVKMKEKGDIPEGYSVSREKKERFSLILESASTNQTSMYLCASSFRGSNQPQHFGDGTRLSIL.

CDR3 coding DNA: TGCGCCAGCAGCGGGAACCAACGGGAGGGTACGCAGTATTTT. It is translated as CASSGNQREGTQYF. This chain uses TRBV4-1 with TRBJ2-3; 8 nucleotides agree with TRBD2. The CDR3 sequence is 14 residues long. V shed 5 bases and J 8 bases; nucleotides not matched to a gene: 9. The germline gives CDR1 MGHRA, CDR2 YSYEKL.

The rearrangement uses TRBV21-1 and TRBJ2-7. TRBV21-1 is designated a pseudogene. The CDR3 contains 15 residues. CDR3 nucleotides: TGTGCCAGCAGCAAAGGTGTCAGGAGCTCCTACGAGCAGTACTTC. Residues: CASSKGVRSSYEQYF.